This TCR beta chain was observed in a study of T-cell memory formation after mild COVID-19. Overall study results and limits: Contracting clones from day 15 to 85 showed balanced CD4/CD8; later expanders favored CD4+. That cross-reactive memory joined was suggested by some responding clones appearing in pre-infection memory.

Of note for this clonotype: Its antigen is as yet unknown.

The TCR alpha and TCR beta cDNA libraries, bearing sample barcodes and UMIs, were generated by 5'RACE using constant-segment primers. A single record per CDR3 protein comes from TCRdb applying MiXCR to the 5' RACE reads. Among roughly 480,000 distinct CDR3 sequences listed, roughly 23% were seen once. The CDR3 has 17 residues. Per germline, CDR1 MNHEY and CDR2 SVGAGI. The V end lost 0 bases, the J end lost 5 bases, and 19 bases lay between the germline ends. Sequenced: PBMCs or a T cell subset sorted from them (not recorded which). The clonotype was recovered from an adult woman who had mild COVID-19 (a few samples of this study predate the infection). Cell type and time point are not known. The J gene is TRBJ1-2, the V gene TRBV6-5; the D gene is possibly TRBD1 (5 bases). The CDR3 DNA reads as TGTGCCAGCAGTTACTCCGCCGTAGGGGCCCGCCCTTATGGCTACACCTTC. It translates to CASSYSAVGARPYGYTF.